What follows is one TCR beta chain and its context. V shed 2 bases, J shed 1 base, and the junction held 8 bases outside the gene matches. The CDR3 is 16 residues long. The germline gives CDR1 SGDLS, CDR2 YYNGEE. TCRdb's copy holds only in-frame clones and misses some; the assay was immunoSEQ multiplex PCR. The sample includes under 250,000 clones, approximately 91% of them seen just once. These data originate in a study of blood T cell repertoires in COVID-19. This sequence joins TRBV9 and TRBJ1-1; 7 bases agree with TRBD1. This TCR came from a woman between 35 and 50 years old with acute or convalescent COVID-19. Sequenced: peripheral blood. The CDR3 nucleotides are TGTGCCAGCAGCGTTTCGTCGACAGGGACGAACACTGAAGCTTTCTTT. Protein product: CASSVSSTGTNTEAFF.